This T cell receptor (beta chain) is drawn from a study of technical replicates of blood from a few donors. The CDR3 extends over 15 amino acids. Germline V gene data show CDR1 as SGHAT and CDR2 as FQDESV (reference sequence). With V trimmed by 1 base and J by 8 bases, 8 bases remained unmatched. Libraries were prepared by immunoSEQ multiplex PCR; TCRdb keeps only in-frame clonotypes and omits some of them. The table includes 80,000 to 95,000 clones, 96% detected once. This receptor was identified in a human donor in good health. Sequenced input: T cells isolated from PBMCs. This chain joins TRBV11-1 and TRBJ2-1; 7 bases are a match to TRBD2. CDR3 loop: CASSLVGGGLDEQFF. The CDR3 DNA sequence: TGTGCCAGCAGCTTAGTTGGGGGGGGTTTAGATGAGCAGTTCTTC.